These 6 T cell receptor beta chains originate from one sample sequenced in a study of blood T cells in healthy people across ages. PCR was performed a second time for roughly 7 to 12 cycles using a sample-barcoded 5' primer and a J-beta primer mix. In TCRdb, the 5' RACE reads were re-called with MiXCR into one record per CDR3 protein. The sample yields 910,000 or so distinct CDR3 sequences, 51% seen once. Sequencing was done on a sample of blood. Receptors originate from a woman aged 55-69 years in good health.

This clonotype was found a few times. The V gene is TRBV25-1, the J gene TRBJ2-5; 14 positions agree with TRBD2. Germline CDR1 MGHDK, CDR2 SYGVNS. The V segment lost 6 bases and the J segment 0 bases; nucleotides outside the gene matches: 6. This CDR3 comprises 17 residues. This CDR3 reads CASRTGLAGAYQETQYF. DNA of the CDR3: TGTGCCAGCAGAACGGGACTAGCGGGAGCCTACCAAGAGACCCAGTACTTC.

V gene TRBV7-9 combines with J gene TRBJ1-5; D unclear. Germline V lookup: CDR1 SEHNR, CDR2 FQNEAQ (reference sequence). Trimming removed 8 bases from V and 0 bases from J, with 14 bases in between. This CDR3 has 15 amino acids. The CDR3 nucleotides are TGTGCCAGCTCTCAAGGTCAAAATAGCAATCAGCCCCAGCATTTT. Its translation: CASSQGQNSNQPQHF.

The chain has TRBV6-2 or TRBV6-3 and TRBJ2-1; 10 nucleotides line up with TRBD2. The germline V gene encodes CDR1 MNHEY and CDR2 SVGEGT. The ends lost 4 bases at V and 6 bases at J; junction bases unmatched: 12. The CDR3 sequence is 17 residues long. This chain's CDR3 is CASSFPLAGARGNEQFF. The CDR3 DNA sequence: TGTGCCAGCAGTTTCCCCCTAGCGGGAGCAAGGGGCAATGAGCAGTTCTTC.

The chain links TRBV20-1 to TRBJ2-2, with a possible D match to TRBD1 (5 bases). CDR1 and CDR2 (germline): DFQATT, SNEGSKA (reference sequence). V was shortened by 6 bases and J by 2 bases, with 13 bases between the two germline ends. CDR3 length: 14 amino acids. In DNA form, the CDR3 reads TGCAGTGCCGTCGGGCAGGGAAACACCGGGGAGCTGTTTTTT. This sequence encodes CSAVGQGNTGELFF.

The rearrangement joins TRBV25-1 to TRBJ2-2; 7 nucleotides align to TRBD2. The germline gives CDR1 MGHDK, CDR2 SYGVNS. This CDR3 contains 15 residues. V lost 3 bases to trimming and J lost 1 base; unmatched junction nucleotides: 2. The CDR3 DNA sequence: TGTGCCAGCAGTGAGAGCGGGGTGAACACCGGGGAGCTGTTTTTT. Translating gives CASSESGVNTGELFF.

This chain links TRBV6-2 or TRBV6-3 with TRBJ2-5; TRBD2 might be the D (5 bases). The CDR3 spans 14 residues. The germline gives CDR1 MNHEY, CDR2 SVGEGT. V lost 8 bases and J lost 4, with 17 bases in between. CDR3 DNA: TGTGCCAGCGGTTTGTCGGGGAGCGGAGAGACCCAGTACTTC. Translated: CASGLSGSGETQYF.